This is a list of T cell receptor beta chains from one sample in a study of T cells in Graves' hyperthyroidism and ophthalmopathy. TCRdb reprocessed the multiplex PCR reads via MiXCR and lists one record per CDR3 protein. Of 250,000 to 300,000 distinct CDR3 sequences in the sample, roughly 19% were seen once. The sample taken for sequencing was blood. These receptors were obtained from a man aged 50 to 59 with Graves' ophthalmopathy. Both conserved end residues are part of each CDR3. Each record gives: clone size, D gene, V gene, J gene, CDR3 protein, CDR3 DNA. The D gene is left open where the match is weak. Not every row has a clone size; where given, it reads once, few, many or a size class.

many	.	TRBV11-2	TRBJ2-7	CASSYDYEQYF	TGTGCCAGCAGCTACGATTACGAGCAGTACTTC
.	TRBD2	TRBV25-1	TRBJ2-1	CASSLPSGRGNEQFF	TGTGCCAGCAGTCTACCTAGCGGGAGGGGCAATGAGCAGTTCTTC
few	.	TRBV28	TRBJ1-1	CASRPSGGRNTEAFF	TGTGCCAGCCGCCCATCAGGAGGCCGGAACACTGAAGCTTTCTTT
.	.	TRBV7-3	TRBJ2-1	CASSRDGNEQFF	TGTGCCAGCAGCAGGGATGGAAATGAGCAGTTCTTC
many	.	TRBV5-5	TRBJ1-5	CASSSLQLNQPQHF	TGTGCCAGCAGCTCATTACAACTAAATCAGCCCCAGCATTTT
.	TRBD1	TRBV10-3	TRBJ2-7	CAIRGQGPYLEQYF	TGTGCCATCAGAGGACAGGGTCCCTACTTGGAGCAGTACTTC
many	TRBD2	TRBV7-3	TRBJ2-3	CASSLRGLAGGQDTQYF	TGTGCCAGCAGCTTAAGGGGACTAGCGGGAGGGCAAGATACGCAGTATTTT
many	.	TRBV3-1	TRBJ1-2	CASSQDITYGYTF	TGTGCCAGCAGCCAAGATATCACCTATGGCTACACCTTC
.	.	TRBV7-9	TRBJ1-4	CASSFLRGGEKLFF	TGTGCCAGCAGCTTCTTAAGGGGAGGAGAAAAACTGTTTTTT
.	.	TRBV12-5	TRBJ1-2	CASGSGYGYTF	TGTGCTAGTGGTTCGGGGTATGGCTACACCTTC
.	.	TRBV6-2/TRBV6-3	TRBJ2-1	CASSNSPTIEQFF	TGTGCCAGCAGTAACTCTCCTACAATAGAGCAGTTCTTC
.	.	TRBV10-3	TRBJ2-7	CAISESGRFLNEPEQYF	TGTGCCATCAGTGAGTCAGGGAGGTTCCTAAATGAACCCGAGCAGTACTTC
.	.	TRBV6-1	TRBJ2-2	CASRVYGELFF	TGTGCCAGCAGAGTGTACGGGGAGCTGTTTTTT
.	.	TRBV6-1	TRBJ2-7	CASSSLRGTGEGEQYF	TGTGCCAGCAGTTCCCTTAGGGGGACGGGAGAGGGCGAGCAGTACTTC
few	TRBD1	TRBV12-3/TRBV12-4	TRBJ1-2	CASSFGAVSQGGGYTF	TGTGCCAGCAGTTTTGGTGCAGTTTCCCAGGGGGGAGGCTACACCTTC